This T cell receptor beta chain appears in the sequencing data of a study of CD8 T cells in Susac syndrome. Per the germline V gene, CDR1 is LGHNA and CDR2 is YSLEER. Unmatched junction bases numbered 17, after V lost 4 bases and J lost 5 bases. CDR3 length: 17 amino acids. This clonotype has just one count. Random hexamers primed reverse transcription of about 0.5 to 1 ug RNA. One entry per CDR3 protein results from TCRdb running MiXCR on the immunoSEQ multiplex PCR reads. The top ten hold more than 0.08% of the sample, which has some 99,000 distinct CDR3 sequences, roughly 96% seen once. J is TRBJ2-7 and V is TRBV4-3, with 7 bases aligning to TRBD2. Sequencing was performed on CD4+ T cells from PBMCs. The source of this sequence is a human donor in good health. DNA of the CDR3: TGCGCCAGCAGCCGTGGGGCGTTTGGCGGGAGTAGCGACGAGCAGTACTTC. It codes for CASSRGAFGGSSDEQYF.